A selection of T cell receptor beta chains follows, all from one sample in a study of cytomegalovirus exposure and HLA in healthy donors. The method was immunoSEQ multiplex PCR; TCRdb's version includes in-frame clones alone and lacks a portion of them. The repertoire includes hundreds of thousands of clones, about nine tenths of them detected once, and 0.83% sits in the top ten. Material: PBMCs. The receptor source for this set is a woman aged 18 to 35 in good health and CMV-seronegative. CDR3s include the opening cysteine and the closing phenylalanine or tryptophan. D genes are given only for firm matches. The listing skips clone size in some rows; elsewhere it reads once, few, many or a size class.

CDR3 length	D gene	V gene	J gene	clone size	CDR3 DNA	CDR3 protein
15	-	TRBV28	TRBJ2-1	-	TGTGCCAGCAGACGGGACTTCGGGGATTACAATGAGCAGTTCTTC	CASRRDFGDYNEQFF
14	-	TRBV27	TRBJ2-7	-	TGTGCCAGCAGTTCCCCGGACAGTGCCTACGAGCAGTACTTC	CASSSPDSAYEQYF
16	-	TRBV5-1	TRBJ2-3	-	TGCGCCAGCAGCTCCCCCCCGGGGGTTAGCGTGGATACGCAGTATTTT	CASSSPPGVSVDTQYF
13	-	TRBV19	TRBJ1-4	once	TGTGCCACCGTAGGACAGACAATTGAAAAACTGTTTTTT	CATVGQTIEKLFF
11	TRBD1	TRBV29-1	TRBJ2-7	-	TGCAGCGTTGGGGACAGCTACGAGCAGTACTTC	CSVGDSYEQYF
14	TRBD2	TRBV28	TRBJ2-1	once	TGTGCCAGCAGTTTACTAGCGGCTTACAATGAGCAGTTCTTC	CASSLLAAYNEQFF
16	TRBD2	TRBV7-9	TRBJ2-3	-	TGTGCCAGCCGCTCCGCGGCGGGGGGGCCCGTAGATACGCAGTATTTT	CASRSAAGGPVDTQYF
18	-	TRBV7-5	TRBJ1-1	-	TGTGTCAGAAGCTTAACTACCAAATCCCACGGGGTAGGCACTGAAGCTTTCTTT	CVRSLTTKSHGVGTEAFF
16	TRBD2	TRBV6-5	TRBJ2-3	-	TGTGCCAGCAGTTACAGACTAGCGGGACGCACAGATACGCAGTATTTT	CASSYRLAGRTDTQYF
16	TRBD1	TRBV5-1	TRBJ2-7	-	TGCGCCAGCAGCTTGGCCGGAGCAGGGGGAGTGGGAGAGCAGTACTTC	CASSLAGAGGVGEQYF
13	-	TRBV5-6	TRBJ1-1	-	TGTGCCAGCAGCTTGGCGGCGGCGGTTGAAGCTTTCTTT	CASSLAAAVEAFF
12	-	TRBV5-1	TRBJ2-3	-	TGCGCCAGCAGCTTGCAACCGGGAGCGCAGTATTTT	CASSLQPGAQYF
14	-	TRBV6-1	TRBJ2-5	-	TGTGCCAGCAGTGATCGTTCCCTTCGGGGGACCCAGTACTTC	CASSDRSLRGTQYF
16	TRBD1	TRBV7-9	TRBJ2-7	-	TGTGCCAGCAGCCCCCGTGGACAGGGGGCTTTGTACGAGCAGTACTTC	CASSPRGQGALYEQYF
15	TRBD1	TRBV18	TRBJ2-5	-	TGTGCCAGCTCGCCCGGGGACAGGGGAAGGGAGACCCAGTACTTC	CASSPGDRGRETQYF
14	-	TRBV27	TRBJ2-2	-	TGTGCCAGCAGTTTATCCCAAGCCACCGGGGAGCTGTTTTTT	CASSLSQATGELFF
14	TRBD2	TRBV6-1	TRBJ2-1	-	TGTGCCAGCAGACCGCTAGCGGAGTACAATGAGCAGTTCTTC	CASRPLAEYNEQFF
16	TRBD2	TRBV28	TRBJ2-3	-	TGTGCCAGCAGTGCCCCGGTTAGCGGGGACACAGATACGCAGTATTTT	CASSAPVSGDTDTQYF
14	TRBD1	TRBV2	TRBJ2-5	-	TGTGCCAGCAGTTCGGACAGGGGAAGGGAGACCCAGTACTTC	CASSSDRGRETQYF
12	TRBD1	TRBV13	TRBJ1-2	-	TGTGCCAGCACAGGGGGCAAGAAAGGCTACACCTTC	CASTGGKKGYTF
17	TRBD2	TRBV5-4	TRBJ2-5	-	TGTGCCAGCAGCTTGATACAGGTAGCGGGGGGACAAGAGACCCAGTACTTC	CASSLIQVAGGQETQYF
13	-	TRBV28	TRBJ2-5	-	TGTGCCAGCAGTTTAAGGGGATGGGAGACCCAGTACTTC	CASSLRGWETQYF
15	TRBD1	TRBV2	TRBJ2-3	-	TGTGCCAGCAGTGAGACAGGGTCATACACAGATACGCAGTATTTT	CASSETGSYTDTQYF
18	-	TRBV15	TRBJ1-3	-	TGTGCCACCAGCAGACTGGCTACCTCAGGGGATTCTGGAAACACCATATATTTT	CATSRLATSGDSGNTIYF
13	TRBD1	TRBV7-9	TRBJ2-7	once	TGTGCCAGCAGAGGGACAGCGGCCTACGAGCAGTACTTC	CASRGTAAYEQYF
13	-	TRBV19	TRBJ1-6	-	TGTGCCAGTAGTATAGACGACTCCCGACCCCTCCACTTT	CASSIDDSRPLHF
13	-	TRBV2	TRBJ1-2	few	TGTGCCAGCAGGCGGGACGGGAACTATGGCTACACCTTC	CASRRDGNYGYTF
15	TRBD2	TRBV7-3	TRBJ2-1	-	TGTGCCAGCAGCTTAAATCCTAGCGGGAGTAATGAGCAGTTCTTC	CASSLNPSGSNEQFF
12	-	TRBV6-6	TRBJ2-5	-	TGTGCCAGCAGGACAGACCCAGAGACCCAGTACTTC	CASRTDPETQYF
15	TRBD1	TRBV5-4	TRBJ2-7	-	TGTGCCAGCAGCCTAGGGACAGGGGGATCCTACGAGCAGTACTTC	CASSLGTGGSYEQYF
16	-	TRBV28	TRBJ1-5	-	TGTGCCAGCAGTCCCAGGGCAATTAAGGTCAATCAGCCCCAGCATTTT	CASSPRAIKVNQPQHF
14	-	TRBV5-4	TRBJ1-1	-	TGTGCCAGCAGCCTGGATTTCGGTAACACTGAAGCTTTCTTT	CASSLDFGNTEAFF
18	TRBD2	TRBV27	TRBJ2-2	-	TGTGCCAGCAGTCCTTATAGCGGGAGGGAGATATCTACCGGGGAGCTGTTTTTT	CASSPYSGREISTGELFF